Given below is one T cell receptor beta chain in context. Its antigen is unknown. V shed 3 bases and J shed 5 bases, with 15 bases lying between them. This CDR3 spans 15 amino acids. Germline CDR1 and CDR2: SGHKS and YYEKEE (reference sequence). MiXCR, applied by TCRdb to the RT-PCR reads, yields one record per CDR3 protein. The sample holds fewer than 750,000 distinct CDR3 sequences; 14% are singletons and the top ten take roughly 10%. This record comes from a study of response to subunit inactivated influenza vaccine. Study observations and caveats: Authors suggested seasonal influenza vaccinations each recruit few new T cells.

The sequencing here drew on PBMCs from blood, taken 11 to 12 days after vaccination. This TCR was sampled from a man in his fifties or sixties who received an inactivated influenza vaccine. The chain couples TRBV5-5 to TRBJ1-5; no reliable D call. CDR3 loop: CASSSRSGGDQPQHF. In DNA form, the CDR3 reads TGTGCCAGCAGCTCCCGCTCGGGTGGGGATCAGCCCCAGCATTTT.